The 26 T cell receptor beta chains below all came from one sample that was sequenced in a study of T cells in Graves' hyperthyroidism and ophthalmopathy. The source material, RNA transcripts, was used to amplify TCR beta CDR3 regions. A first-round RT-PCR of the TCR CDR3 used the HTBI primer set. Each CDR3 protein is one row after TCRdb ran MiXCR on the multiplex PCR reads. This repertoire shows around 440,000 distinct CDR3 sequences, 15% to 18% found once; its top ten account for around 7.7%. The sequenced material came from blood. The receptors shown here come from a woman between 18 and 29 years old with Graves' hyperthyroidism.

This clonotype was picked up many times. This rearrangement joins TRBV6-1 to TRBJ2-1, with D unclear. CDR3 size: 13 residues. Germline values: CDR1 MNHNS, CDR2 SASEGT. V lost 8 bases to trimming and J lost 8 bases, with 16 bases between them. CDR3: CASGPTIGDEQFF. The CDR3 nucleotides read TGTGCCAGCGGACCGACCATCGGAGATGAGCAGTTCTTC.

Many counts were recorded for this clonotype. The gene calls are TRBV12-3 or TRBV12-4 and TRBJ2-5, with D unclear. The CDR3 loop spans 15 amino acids. Trimming took 3 bases from V and 3 from J, leaving 14 bases between them. The CDR3: CASSFIASAEETQYF. The CDR3 coding sequence is TGTGCCAGCAGTTTTATTGCGAGCGCGGAAGAGACCCAGTACTTC.

This clonotype was detected ten times or more. The chain joins TRBV30 to TRBJ2-1; D not resolved. CDR1 GTSNPN and CDR2 SVGIG come from the germline V gene (reference sequence). V was shortened by 2 bases and J by 9 bases, with 17 bases between the two germline ends. This CDR3 contains 14 residues. The CDR3 DNA reads TGTGCCTGGAGTCCCTCGCTGGGTTTCCCTGAGCAGTTCTTC. Its translation: CAWSPSLGFPEQFF.

In its sample, this clonotype was seen many times. J is TRBJ2-7 and V is TRBV20-1; D is perhaps TRBD1 or TRBD2 (7 bases each). The CDR3 has 12 amino acids. Germline V gene sequence: CDR1 DFQATT, CDR2 SNEGSKA (reference sequence). The V gene lost 6 bases and the J gene lost 3 bases, with 12 bases spanning the gap. The CDR3 loop reads CSARGGRYEQYF. CDR3 bases: TGCAGTGCCAGGGGGGGGCGCTACGAGCAGTACTTC.

This clonotype was seen repeatedly, ten times or more. The chain couples TRBV29-1 to TRBJ2-7; 9 bases are a match to TRBD1. CDR3 length: 17 residues. The junction had 19 bases not matched to a gene; V was cut back by 7 bases and J by 3 bases. Germline V lookup: CDR1 SQVTM, CDR2 ANQGSEA. The CDR3 region is CSAAERTGVFSSYEQYF. In DNA, the CDR3 is TGCAGCGCCGCTGAGCGGACAGGGGTTTTCTCGAGCTACGAGCAGTACTTC.

This clonotype has at least ten counts. The V call is TRBV6-6, the J call TRBJ2-5, with D perhaps TRBD1 or TRBD2 (5 bases each). CDR3 length: 14 residues. The germline CDR1 and CDR2 sequences are MNHNY and SVGAGI (reference sequence). Between the trimmed V and J ends, which lost 2 bases and 0 bases, there was a span of 7 bases. The CDR3 sequence is CASSYEGYQETQYF. DNA for the CDR3: TGTGCCAGCAGTTACGAGGGGTACCAAGAGACCCAGTACTTC.

This clonotype was counted at least ten times. The rearrangement joins TRBV27 to TRBJ2-5; D unclear. Germline CDR1 is MNHEY and CDR2 is SMNVEV (reference sequence). V lost 9 bases and J 1 base, leaving 18 bases between the germline ends. CDR3 length: 15 amino acids. This CDR3 is CASAPTPGFQETQYF. In nucleotides, the CDR3 is TGTGCCAGTGCTCCAACCCCCGGGTTCCAAGAGACCCAGTACTTC.

This clonotype was detected ten times or more. CDR3 DNA sequence: TGTGCCAGCAGTTTGTGGACTGAAGCTTTCTTT. It encodes CASSLWTEAFF. The J gene is TRBJ1-1, the V gene TRBV7-3; no firm D call. The V end was cut by 6 bases, the J end by 5 bases, with 7 bases between. Germline V gene lookup returns CDR1 SGHTA and CDR2 FQGTGA. The length of the CDR3 is 11 residues.

This clonotype was seen repeatedly, ten times or more. The V and J genes are TRBV12-3 or TRBV12-4 and TRBJ1-5, with D perhaps matching TRBD1 (5 bases). The V end was cut by 0 bases, the J end by 6 bases, with 6 bases between. CDR3 size: 13 residues. The CDR3 DNA reads as TGTGCCAGCAGTTTAGCAGGGACTCAGCCCCAGCATTTT. It yields the protein CASSLAGTQPQHF.

This clonotype showed up many times. The chain employs TRBV11-3 and TRBJ2-3; either TRBD1 or TRBD2 may fit D (5 bases each). Germline CDR1 is SGHNT and CDR2 is YENEEA. The CDR3 has 13 amino acids. Trimming removed 5 bases from V and 6 bases from J, with 12 bases in between. The CDR3 DNA reads as TGTGCCAGCAGCACGGGACGACAGGATACGCAGTATTTT. It is translated as CASSTGRQDTQYF.

This clonotype was detected ten times or more. J is TRBJ2-7 and V is TRBV6-6, with TRBD1 matching 8 bases. V shed 2 bases and J 3 bases; nucleotides not matched to a gene: 3. Germline-derived CDR1 and CDR2 are MNHNY and SVGAGI (reference sequence). This CDR3 spans 14 amino acids. The CDR3 loop is CASSYDRGLYEQYF. Written as DNA, the CDR3 is TGTGCCAGCAGTTACGACAGGGGCCTCTACGAGCAGTACTTC.

This clonotype appeared many times. The rearrangement joins TRBV20-1 to TRBJ2-2; tentatively, D is TRBD2 (6 bases). CDR1 and CDR2 from the germline V gene are DFQATT and SNEGSKA (reference sequence). The CDR3 has 15 residues. V was clipped by 5 bases and J by 2 bases, with 15 bases between them. The CDR3, as DNA: TGCAGTGCTCGCCGGGACTTTACTAACACCGGGGAGCTGTTTTTT. Protein sequence: CSARRDFTNTGELFF.

The J gene is TRBJ2-1, the V gene TRBV5-1; a weak D match, TRBD2 (6 bases). Trimming left V 3 bases short and J 4 bases short, with 11 bases between. In germline, CDR1 is SGHRS, CDR2 YFSETQ. CDR3 size: 14 residues. CDR3 coding DNA: TGCGCCAGCAGCTCGGGACTCATTTACAATGAGCAGTTCTTC. It is translated as CASSSGLIYNEQFF. Together with reference TRBV5-1 and TRBJ2-1, the CDR3 gives the full variable domain: KAGVTQTPRYLIKTRGQQVTLSCSPISGHRSVSWYQQTPGQGLQFLFEYFSETQRNKGNFPGRFSGRQFSNSRSEMNVSTLELGDSALYLCASSSGLIYNEQFFGPGTRLTVL.

This clonotype was seen a few times. Compared with germline, one end of the junction differs, possibly owing to a read error. This chain's CDR3 is CASSSRLAGATTYNEQSF. The CDR3 nucleotides read TGTGCCAGCAGCTCCCGACTAGCGGGTGCTACTACCTACAATGAGCAGTCCTTC. V usage is TRBV11-3 and J usage is TRBJ2-1; 10 bases match TRBD2. The CDR3 runs to 18 residues. CDR1 is SGHNT and CDR2 is YENEEA in the germline V gene.

This chain joins TRBV10-3 and TRBJ1-5; 7 bases fit TRBD1. CDR1 and CDR2 from the germline V gene are ENHRY and SYGVKD. The CDR3 totals 15 residues. V dropped 5 bases and J dropped 6; count of bases not matched to a gene: 10. The CDR3 coding sequence is TGTGCCATCAGTAAAACAGGGGCCGGAGGTCAGCCCCAGCATTTT. Encoded protein: CAISKTGAGGQPQHF.

This clonotype has ten or more counts. This chain links TRBV2 with TRBJ2-3; 8 nucleotides align to TRBD2. V was pared by 5 bases and J by 4 bases, with 5 bases of the junction left unmatched. Germline V gene lookup returns CDR1 SNHLY and CDR2 FYNNEI. The CDR3 loop spans 14 amino acids. CDR3 sequence (DNA): TGTGCCAGCAGTCGGACCGGGAGGGCAGATACGCAGTATTTT. Translating it yields CASSRTGRADTQYF.

V and J are TRBV7-2 and TRBJ1-5, with D possibly being TRBD1 (5 bases). V lost 4 bases to trimming and J lost 0 bases, with 10 bases between them. The V gene's germline CDR1 is SGHTA and CDR2 FQGNSA. CDR3 size: 15 residues. In DNA form, the CDR3 reads TGTGCCAGCAGCTCCGAGGGGACTAGCAATCAGCCCCAGCATTTT. Amino acids: CASSSEGTSNQPQHF.

The chain carries TRBV7-9 and TRBJ1-5; a weak D match, TRBD1 (6 bases). V lost 2 bases and J lost 3, with 14 bases in between. This CDR3 has 16 residues. The germline CDR1 and CDR2 sequences are SEHNR and FQNEAQ (reference sequence). The CDR3 coding sequence is TGTGCCAGCAGCTTATTTGTAGGGGGATTCAATCAGCCCCAGCATTTT. It translates to CASSLFVGGFNQPQHF.

The chain uses TRBV4-1 and TRBJ1-2; D is undetermined. The V end lost 0 bases, the J end lost 3 bases, and 11 bases lay between the germline ends. This CDR3 comprises 15 residues. The V gene's germline CDR1 is MGHRA and CDR2 YSYEKL. CDR3 loop: CASSQERNPYYGYTF. CDR3 DNA sequence: TGCGCCAGCAGCCAAGAGAGGAACCCTTACTATGGCTACACCTTC.

CDR3: CASSAPHTDTQYF. The CDR3 nucleotides are TGTGCCAGTAGTGCCCCCCACACAGATACGCAGTATTTT. The chain carries TRBV19 and TRBJ2-3, with no clear D. Trimming left V 5 bases short and J 2 bases short, with 8 bases between. Germline V gene data show CDR1 as LNHDA and CDR2 as SQIVND (reference sequence). This CDR3 has 13 amino acids.

This clonotype showed up many times. This chain connects TRBV3-1 to TRBJ2-3; D is unclear. The CDR3 loop spans 15 amino acids. Germline V gives CDR1 LGHDT, CDR2 YNNKEL (reference sequence). V lost 4 bases and J 4 bases, leaving 15 bases between the germline ends. The CDR3 region has the DNA TGTGCCAGCAGCCTTCCCGGACGGAGTCCAGATACGCAGTATTTT. Translating gives CASSLPGRSPDTQYF.

The J gene is TRBJ1-3, the V gene TRBV5-1; D might be TRBD1 (5 bases). Germline loops: CDR1 SGHRS, CDR2 YFSETQ. The CDR3 has 15 residues. The ends were cut back, 4 bases at V and 0 bases at J, with 11 bases in the middle. CDR3 bases: TGCGCCAGCAGCGGGGGTAGAGACTCTGGAAACACCATATATTTT. Amino acid sequence: CASSGGRDSGNTIYF.

This clonotype was counted only a few times. The chain employs TRBV14 and TRBJ2-2; the match to TRBD2 covers 12 bases. The CDR3 contains 17 residues. Germline CDR1 and CDR2: SGHDN and FVKESK. Unmatched junction bases numbered 10, after V lost 4 bases and J lost 7 bases. The CDR3 DNA follows: TGTGCCAGCAGCCTGTGGACTAGCGGGAAGGGCGGCGGGGAGCTGTTTTTT. This encodes CASSLWTSGKGGGELFF.

There are a few counts of this clonotype. This sequence joins TRBV20-1 and TRBJ2-7, with 10 bases fitting TRBD1. The CDR3 sequence is 16 residues long. J lost 5 bases, V lost 1 base, and 11 bases had no gene match. Germline assignment: CDR1 DFQATT and CDR2 SNEGSKA (reference sequence). This CDR3 reads CSARVPGTGAQDEQYF. Here the CDR3 DNA reads TGCAGTGCTAGAGTCCCCGGGACAGGGGCCCAGGACGAGCAGTACTTC.

The J gene is TRBJ1-1, the V gene TRBV7-9; no definite D call. V dropped 6 bases and J dropped 5 bases, with 19 bases sitting between them. Germline V gene data show CDR1 as SEHNR and CDR2 as FQNEAQ (reference sequence). This CDR3 region has 15 residues. CDR3 loop: CASRLTSGLKTEAFF. For the CDR3, the DNA is TGTGCCAGCAGGTTAACATCTGGCCTCAAGACTGAAGCTTTCTTT. The variable domain in full, completed from reference TRBV7-9 and TRBJ1-1, reads DTGVSQNPRHKITKRGQNVTFRCDPISEHNRLYWYRQTLGQGPEFLTYFQNEAQLEKSRLLSDRFSAERPKGSFSTLEIQRTEQGDSAMYLCASRLTSGLKTEAFFGQGTRLTVV.

There are many counts of this clonotype. The V and J genes are TRBV5-1 and TRBJ2-1; D might be TRBD2 (6 bases). Between the trimmed V and J ends, which lost 3 bases and 5 bases, there was a span of 15 bases. The V gene's germline CDR1 is SGHRS and CDR2 YFSETQ. The CDR3 is 15 amino acids. CDR3 nucleotides: TGCGCCAGCAGCTCTCTGGGGGGTACGCACAATGAGCAGTTCTTC. Protein product: CASSSLGGTHNEQFF.